This TCR beta chain was found in a study of blood T cells in healthy people across ages. Broader study findings: Comparison with aged donors showed that long-lived donors had more naive CD4+ cells and higher diversity. Per-million-T-cell TCR beta diversity fell roughly linearly with age.

Collection of about 9.4 milliliters of peripheral blood was performed for each donor. The germline CDR1 and CDR2 sequences are SGHDT and YYEEEE. The CDR3 extends over 21 amino acids. The V end lost 0 bases, the J end lost 0 bases, and 26 bases lay between the germline ends. Primers used in a second PCR of about 7 to 12 cycles were a sample-barcoded 5' primer and a J-beta primer mix. TCRdb independently ran MiXCR on the 5' RACE reads; one entry per CDR3 protein. The repertoire holds hundreds of thousands of distinct CDR3 sequences, with approximately 59% as singletons. A word on this clonotype: Its antigen remains unidentified.

V and J are TRBV5-6 and TRBJ2-3; D not certain. What was sequenced was blood. This receptor was identified in a man between 60 and 70 years old in good health. The CDR3: CASSLAKRRTGVFSSTDTQYF. As DNA, the CDR3 is TGTGCCAGCAGCTTGGCCAAACGGCGTACCGGTGTCTTCTCTAGCACAGATACGCAGTATTTT. The variable domain in full, with the rest retrieved from reference TRBV5-6 and TRBJ2-3, is DAGVTQSPTHLIKTRGQQVTLRCSPKSGHDTVSWYQQALGQGPQFIFQYYEEEERQRGNFPDRFSGHQFPNYSSELNVNALLLGDSALYLCASSLAKRRTGVFSSTDTQYFGPGTRLTVL.